The 25 T cell receptor beta chains given below trace back to one sample, sequenced in a study of metastatic and nonmetastatic thyroid tumors. No patient received treatment before thyroid surgery. TCRdb re-analyzed the PCR reads using MiXCR. This sample has thousands of clones, with 25% to 30% found just once. Sequencing used tumor tissue. Source of these receptors: a female donor with papillary thyroid cancer or a benign thyroid nodule (not recorded which). Some clones in this sample may be carry-over from other donors' samples.

This chain links TRBV20-1 with TRBJ2-3; TRBD1 matches 12 bases. The CDR3 is 14 residues long. V shed 6 bases, J shed 6 bases, and the junction held 7 bases outside the gene matches. The germline V gene encodes CDR1 DFQATT and CDR2 SNEGSKA (reference sequence). CDR3: CSASGTGGADTQYF. The DNA of the CDR3 is TGCAGTGCCTCCGGGACAGGGGGCGCGGATACGCAGTATTTT.

V is TRBV4-1 and J is TRBJ1-1, with a possible D match to TRBD1 (5 bases). Germline CDR1 is MGHRA and CDR2 is YSYEKL. Trimming shortened V by 4 bases and J by 0 bases, and 15 bases separated the two germline ends. The CDR3 sequence is 16 residues long. The CDR3 sequence: CASSPGRRIMNTEAFF. CDR3 coding DNA: TGCGCCAGCAGCCCGGGACGGAGAATTATGAACACTGAAGCTTTCTTT.

The chain links TRBV6-8 to TRBJ1-4, with a tentative D call TRBD1 (6 bases). Deletions cut 0 bases from V and 3 bases from J, with 11 bases between. The CDR3 runs 16 residues. Per germline, CDR1 MNHGY and CDR2 SAAAGT. The CDR3 reads CASSYSPGVANEKLFF. For the CDR3, the DNA is TGTGCCAGCAGTTACTCCCCAGGGGTGGCTAATGAAAAACTGTTTTTT.

Ten or more counts support this clone. The chain combines TRBV4-2 with TRBJ2-3; 7 bases line up with TRBD1. V lost 0 bases to trimming and J lost 6 bases; unmatched junction nucleotides: 6. Germline-derived CDR1 and CDR2 are LGHNA and YNFKEQ. This CDR3 has 15 amino acids. CDR3 coding DNA: TGTGCCAGCAGCCAAGATGGAACAGGGGTTGATACGCAGTATTTT. It specifies CASSQDGTGVDTQYF.

This clone is classed as medium-sized. The CDR3 sequence: CASSSAGTGFHQPQHF. The CDR3 DNA reads as TGTGCCAGCAGTTCCGCCGGGACAGGGTTCCATCAGCCCCAGCATTTT. The V and J genes are TRBV27 and TRBJ1-5; 9 positions match TRBD1. The J segment lost 5 bases and the V segment lost 4 bases, leaving 9 bases of the junction unmatched. CDR3 size: 16 residues. Looked up from germline, CDR1 is MNHEY and CDR2 is SMNVEV (reference sequence).

Many counts were recorded for this clone. V is TRBV5-1 and J is TRBJ1-4, with a tentative D call TRBD1 (6 bases). Trimming pared 4 bases from V and 2 bases from J, leaving 15 bases between. CDR3 length equals 16 residues. The germline V gene has CDR1 SGHRS and CDR2 YFSETQ. In nucleotides, the CDR3 is TGCGCCAGCAGCCACGGGAGAGGGGGTACTAATGAAAAACTGTTTTTT. Translated, it gives CASSHGRGGTNEKLFF.

J is TRBJ2-2 and V is TRBV7-6; 8 bases are a match to TRBD2. V shed 5 bases and J 7 bases; nucleotides not matched to a gene: 12. Per germline, CDR1 SGHVS and CDR2 FNYEAQ. This CDR3 region has 16 residues. CDR3 DNA sequence: TGTGCCAGCAGCCCCGCGGGAGGCGGGGGAGGCGGGGAGCTGTTTTTT. It is translated as CASSPAGGGGGGELFF.

This clone was seen at least ten times. The chain is built from TRBV7-2 and TRBJ2-3; the match to TRBD2 covers 9 bases. V shed 5 bases and J 4 bases; nucleotides not matched to a gene: 7. Germline CDR1 SGHTA, CDR2 FQGNSA. The CDR3 is 15 residues long. DNA of the CDR3: TGTGCCAGCAGCGGAGGGACTAGCCGCGCAGATACGCAGTATTTT. It yields the protein CASSGGTSRADTQYF.

On this clone itself: One junction end disagrees with the germline gene, perhaps due to a read error. The gene calls are TRBV7-9 and TRBJ2-7; 8 bases are shared with TRBD1. The CDR3 is 14 residues long. The germline V gene has CDR1 SEHNR and CDR2 FQNEAQ (reference sequence). CDR3 protein: CVSSTTGVNYEQYF. CDR3 bases: TGTGTCAGCAGCACGACAGGGGTCAACTACGAGCAGTACTTC.

The chain has TRBV10-3 and TRBJ2-7; perhaps TRBD2 as D (6 bases). This CDR3 has 12 amino acids. Trimming cost V 4 bases and J 3 bases, with 7 bases left between them. Germline V gene sequence: CDR1 ENHRY, CDR2 SYGVKD. CDR3 sequence: CAISGGDYEQYF. CDR3 sequence (DNA): TGTGCCATCAGTGGCGGGGACTACGAGCAGTACTTC.

The rearrangement joins TRBV7-2 to TRBJ2-1, with D perhaps TRBD2 (5 bases). The CDR3 length is 14 residues. Per the germline V gene, CDR1 is SGHTA and CDR2 is FQGNSA. The V and J ends lost 6 bases and 1 base respectively, with 10 bases between them. The CDR3 protein is CASRGGWSYNEQFF. The CDR3 nucleotides read TGTGCCAGCAGAGGAGGATGGTCCTACAATGAGCAGTTCTTC.

This clone is judged large. This chain connects TRBV4-1 to TRBJ1-3, with TRBD1 matching over 11 bases. Trimming cost V 0 bases and J 7 bases; bases outside gene matches: 8. Germline CDR1 MGHRA, CDR2 YSYEKL. This CDR3 has 17 residues. The CDR3: CASSQDSLRDRGNTIYF. The CDR3 DNA follows: TGCGCCAGCAGCCAAGATTCCCTCCGGGACAGGGGGAACACCATATATTTT.

In nucleotides, the CDR3 is TGTGCCAGCAGTTACGAGGGGTCAATTCTAGGCACTGAAGCTTTCTTT. It encodes CASSYEGSILGTEAFF. The rearrangement joins TRBV6-2 or TRBV6-3 to TRBJ1-1, with D perhaps matching TRBD1 (5 bases). The germline V and J ends were trimmed by 2 bases and 4 bases, with 17 bases remaining between them. CDR3 length: 16 residues. CDR1 and CDR2 from the germline V gene are MNHEY and SVGEGT.

The rearrangement uses TRBV5-8 and TRBJ1-1, with D possibly TRBD1 on 6 matching bases. Trimming left V 5 bases short and J 7 bases short, with 18 bases between. Germline-derived CDR1 and CDR2 are SGHTS and YDEGEE. The CDR3 consists of 14 residues. The CDR3 region has the DNA TGTGCCAGCAGATTTAGGGCAGGGGCGAGTGAAGCTTTCTTT. This encodes CASRFRAGASEAFF.

This clone was observed many times. This sequence joins TRBV20-1 and TRBJ2-5, with TRBD2 matching 8 bases. The CDR3 has 16 residues. Germline V gene sequence: CDR1 DFQATT, CDR2 SNEGSKA (reference sequence). The trim removed 1 base at V and 1 base at J, leaving 8 bases unmatched. Here the CDR3 reads CSARVDVAGFQETQYF. In DNA, the CDR3 is TGCAGTGCTAGAGTCGATGTAGCGGGATTCCAAGAGACCCAGTACTTC.

This clone was recorded many times. The same CDR3 is also encoded by other DNA sequences in this sample. The chain's CDR3 is CASSIVGLQETQYF. As DNA, the CDR3 is TGTGCCAGTAGTATCGTCGGCTTGCAAGAGACCCAGTACTTC. The rearrangement links TRBV19 to TRBJ2-5; D remains unclear. Looked up from germline, CDR1 is LNHDA and CDR2 is SQIVND (reference sequence). The length of the CDR3 is 14 residues. V lost 3 bases and J lost 2, with 10 bases in between.

The rearrangement joins TRBV5-1 to TRBJ1-5; a weak D match, TRBD1 (5 bases). Germline V CDR1 and CDR2: SGHRS, YFSETQ. The CDR3 is 15 amino acids. V shed 4 bases and J shed 5 bases, with 16 bases lying between them. The CDR3 DNA follows: TGCGCCAGCAGCCTAAGACCAGGGAAGGATCAGCCCCAGCATTTT. Residues: CASSLRPGKDQPQHF.

This clone is medium-sized by share. This chain joins TRBV9 and TRBJ2-7; TRBD2 agrees at 10 bases. The V segment lost 3 bases and the J segment 3 bases; nucleotides outside the gene matches: 3. CDR3 length: 14 amino acids. CDR1 and CDR2 (germline): SGDLS, YYNGEE. The CDR3 here is CASSAGTSDYEQYF. CDR3 bases: TGTGCCAGCAGCGCCGGGACTAGCGACTACGAGCAGTACTTC.

This rearrangement joins TRBV7-3 to TRBJ2-5; a possible D gene is TRBD2 (6 bases). This CDR3 spans 13 amino acids. Germline CDR1 SGHTA, CDR2 FQGTGA. Trimming removed 5 bases at V and 4 bases at J, with 11 bases between. The CDR3 nucleotides are TGTGCCAGCAGCGCAGGGAGGTTAGAGACCCAGTACTTC. This translates into CASSAGRLETQYF.

By proportion, this clone is medium-sized. The J gene is TRBJ1-2, the V gene TRBV28, with D maybe TRBD1 (5 bases). The CDR3 length is 12 residues. In germline, CDR1 is MDHEN, CDR2 SYDVKM. V lost 8 bases and J lost 7, with 14 bases in between. CDR3: CASGRGNGGYTF. Written as DNA, the CDR3 is TGTGCCAGCGGGAGGGGAAATGGTGGCTACACCTTC.

By sample fraction, this clone is large. Other nucleotide sequences from this sample produce the same CDR3. The CDR3 reads CASSRTASYEQYF. The CDR3 DNA sequence: TGTGCCAGCAGTCGAACGGCTTCCTACGAGCAGTACTTC. The chain combines TRBV27 with TRBJ2-7; D not certain. This CDR3 has 13 amino acids. V was shortened by 5 bases and J by 1 base, with 9 bases between the two germline ends. The V gene's germline CDR1 is MNHEY and CDR2 SMNVEV (reference sequence).

This chain joins TRBV20-1 and TRBJ2-5; 9 bases align to TRBD2. In germline, CDR1 is DFQATT, CDR2 SNEGSKA (reference sequence). V lost 3 bases and J lost 2; bases outside the gene matches: 7. CDR3 length equals 15 residues. Here the CDR3 DNA reads TGCAGTGCTAGTTATAGCGGGGGTATGCAAGAGACCCAGTACTTC. It translates to CSASYSGGMQETQYF.

The chain combines TRBV10-3 with TRBJ2-2; possibly TRBD1 or TRBD2 for D (5 bases each). The V end was cut by 10 bases, the J end by 3 bases, with 15 bases between. The length of the CDR3 is 14 residues. Germline lookup yields CDR1 ENHRY and CDR2 SYGVKD. The CDR3 sequence: CATAGTRDTGELFF. The CDR3 nucleotides read TGTGCCACTGCCGGGACCAGGGACACCGGGGAGCTGTTTTTT.

This clone is judged medium-sized (0.01 to 0.1%). Given the absence of the conserved phenylalanine or tryptophan at the CDR3 end, a read error is likely. The DNA is left out, because the CDR3 cannot be placed on it with certainty; the CDR3 is given as TCRdb lists it. The gene calls are TRBV30 and TRBJ2-3; TRBD1, as called in the table, went unchecked against the DNA. In germline, CDR1 is GTSNPN, CDR2 SVGIG (reference sequence). The CDR3 is 11 amino acids in total, end residues counted. CDR3 amino acids: CAWSPGQGGSE.

This clone is medium-sized by share. The rearrangement links TRBV6-1 to TRBJ2-7; TRBD2 matches at 9 bases. Germline V gene lookup returns CDR1 MNHNS and CDR2 SASEGT. This CDR3 has 14 residues. With 7 bases clipped from V and 6 bases from J, the junction kept 10 bases outside the gene matches. The DNA of the CDR3 is TGTGCCAGCACCAGGACTAGCGAGGCGTCCGAGCAGTACTTC. It translates to CASTRTSEASEQYF.